These 30 T cell receptor beta chains were sequenced from one sample in a study of STAT5B mutations in CD4+ large granular lymphocyte leukemia. Generated by immunoSEQ multiplex PCR, the TCRdb table keeps only in-frame clones and is missing some. The sample lists just over 40,000 clones; 70% to 85% were seen once. The specimen was CD4+ T cells from blood buffy coats. All receptors come from a human donor in good health.

V gene TRBV7-7 combines with J gene TRBJ1-5; 7 bases agree with TRBD1. The germline V gene encodes CDR1 SSHAT and CDR2 FNYEAQ (reference sequence). The CDR3 has 13 amino acids. Germline trimming cut 5 bases from V and 5 bases from J; bases unmatched to any gene: 3. The CDR3 loop is CASSVDRDQPQHF. CDR3 coding DNA: TGTGCCAGCAGCGTCGACAGGGATCAGCCCCAGCATTTT.

The chain couples TRBV6-1 to TRBJ2-2, with D perhaps assigned TRBD1 or TRBD2 (5 bases each). Per germline, CDR1 MNHNS and CDR2 SASEGT. CDR3 length: 16 amino acids. With 1 base removed from V and 7 bases from J, the gap between germline ends came to 16 bases. The CDR3 DNA is TGTGCCAGCAGTGAAGGATTAGCGAGGACATACGGGGAGCTGTTTTTT. Translation gives CASSEGLARTYGELFF.

V is TRBV4-1 and J is TRBJ2-3; D not resolved. The V end lost 0 bases, the J end lost 0 bases, and 10 bases lay between the germline ends. The CDR3 is 16 amino acids. Germline V lookup: CDR1 MGHRA, CDR2 YSYEKL. The CDR3 loop reads CASSQDGRYSTDTQYF. CDR3 coding DNA: TGCGCCAGCAGCCAAGATGGAAGGTACAGCACAGATACGCAGTATTTT.

The rearrangement links TRBV2 to TRBJ2-7; 9 bases agree with TRBD1. V shed 7 bases and J 4 bases; nucleotides not matched to a gene: 5. This CDR3 is built from 13 residues. Per germline, CDR1 SNHLY and CDR2 FYNNEI. CDR3 DNA: TGTGCCAGCAACGGACAGGGGCGGTACGAGCAGTACTTC. The encoded protein is CASNGQGRYEQYF.

The genes are TRBV9 and TRBJ2-1; D gene uncertain. The CDR3 extends over 13 amino acids. V dropped 0 bases and J dropped 8 bases, with 9 bases sitting between them. Germline CDR1 and CDR2: SGDLS and YYNGEE. CDR3: CASSVGVNHEQFF. The CDR3 DNA reads TGTGCCAGCAGCGTAGGGGTGAACCATGAGCAGTTCTTC.

This chain joins TRBV29-1 and TRBJ1-4; D is ambiguous. Germline CDR1 SQVTM, CDR2 ANQGSEA. V was pared by 4 bases and J by 0 bases, with 6 bases between. The CDR3 is 13 residues long. CDR3 DNA sequence: TGCAGCGTTGTAGATGCAACTAATGAAAAACTGTTTTTT. It encodes CSVVDATNEKLFF.

The rearrangement links TRBV4-2 to TRBJ2-2; tentative D call: TRBD2 (5 bases). The CDR3 is made up of 15 amino acids. In germline, CDR1 is LGHNA, CDR2 YNFKEQ. V lost 0 bases, J lost 7 bases, and 12 bases lay in between. CDR3 nucleotides: TGTGCCAGCAGCCAAGAGTGGGAGTCGGACGGGGAGCTGTTTTTT. It codes for CASSQEWESDGELFF.

The chain recombines TRBV4-2 with TRBJ2-3, with 9 bases that match TRBD2. CDR3 length: 17 residues. CDR1 and CDR2 (germline): LGHNA, YNFKEQ. V gave up 1 base and J gave up 4 bases; unmatched junction bases: 9. CDR3 sequence reads: CASSQGSLAGWSDTQYF. CDR3 nucleotide sequence: TGTGCCAGCAGCCAAGGGAGTCTAGCGGGGTGGTCAGATACGCAGTATTTT.

The gene calls are TRBV6-6 and TRBJ2-3; 10 bases match TRBD2. The CDR3 has 14 amino acids. V gave up 8 bases and J gave up 1 base; unmatched junction bases: 3. Germline CDR1 reads MNHNY; CDR2 reads SVGAGI (reference sequence). The DNA for the CDR3 is TGTGCCAGCCTGGGGACTAGCGGCACAGATACGCAGTATTTT. As protein: CASLGTSGTDTQYF.

For this clone: One junction end does not reproduce the germline sequence, and a read error may be involved. The rearrangement uses TRBV11-2 and TRBJ2-3; TRBD2 agrees at 9 bases. Looked up from germline, CDR1 is SGHAT and CDR2 is FQNNGV. The length of the CDR3 is 15 residues. The CDR3 coding sequence is TGTGCCAGCAGGTTAGCGGGGGTCCACGCAGATACGCAGTATTTT. As protein: CASRLAGVHADTQYF. The full variable domain, in which reference TRBV11-2 and TRBJ2-3 provide the parts outside the CDR3, is EAGVAQSPRYKIIEKRQSVAFWCNPISGHATLYWYQQILGQGPKLLIQFQNNGVVDDSQLPKDRFSAERLKGVDSTLKIQPAKLEDSAVYLCASRLAGVHADTQYFGPGTRLTVL.

This sequence joins TRBV7-2 and TRBJ1-5, with no clear D. This CDR3 contains 13 residues. Trimming took 1 base from V and 6 from J, leaving 7 bases between them. Germline V lookup: CDR1 SGHTA, CDR2 FQGNSA. CDR3 region: CASSLEGFQPQHF. The DNA of the CDR3 is TGTGCCAGCAGCTTAGAAGGGTTTCAGCCCCAGCATTTT.

The chain joins TRBV14 to TRBJ2-1; possibly TRBD2 for D (7 bases). This CDR3 is built from 17 residues. With 1 base removed from V and 6 bases from J, the gap between germline ends came to 19 bases. CDR1 SGHDN and CDR2 FVKESK come from the germline V gene. This CDR3 is CASSQVAVWGGRNEQFF. The CDR3 region has the DNA TGTGCCAGCAGCCAAGTTGCGGTGTGGGGGGGCCGCAATGAGCAGTTCTTC.

This sequence joins TRBV7-3 and TRBJ2-3; tentative D call: TRBD2 (5 bases). This CDR3 region has 13 residues. Per germline, CDR1 SGHTA and CDR2 FQGTGA. Trimming took 3 bases from V and 6 from J, leaving 10 bases between them. CDR3 coding DNA: TGTGCCAGCAGCTTCGAGGGCTCGGATACGCAGTATTTT. Residues: CASSFEGSDTQYF.

V gene TRBV6-6 combines with J gene TRBJ1-1; 7 nucleotides align to TRBD1. Germline lookup yields CDR1 MNHNY and CDR2 SVGAGI (reference sequence). Trimming cost V 6 bases and J 1 base; bases outside gene matches: 11. The CDR3 is 16 amino acids. The CDR3 coding sequence is TGTGCCAGCAGCCAACGACAGGGCACGGCGAACACTGAAGCTTTCTTT. It yields the protein CASSQRQGTANTEAFF.

CDR3 sequence: CSVEGQSYEQYF. In DNA form, the CDR3 reads TGCAGCGTTGAGGGACAGAGCTACGAGCAGTACTTC. The J gene is TRBJ2-7, the V gene TRBV29-1; 7 nucleotides line up with TRBD1. Germline V gives CDR1 SQVTM, CDR2 ANQGSEA. The CDR3 runs 12 residues. With 3 bases clipped from V and 3 bases from J, the junction kept 2 bases outside the gene matches.

This chain joins TRBV10-3 and TRBJ2-1, with 12 bases identical to TRBD2. Germline V CDR1 and CDR2: ENHRY, SYGVKD. This CDR3 is 16 amino acids long. Trimming took 4 bases from V and 7 from J; bases not matched to a gene: 8. The chain's CDR3 is CAISGMTSGSINEQFF. The CDR3 DNA follows: TGTGCCATCAGTGGAATGACTAGCGGGAGTATAAATGAGCAGTTCTTC.

This chain links TRBV4-3 with TRBJ1-4, with D tentatively TRBD1 (5 bases). CDR3 length: 16 residues. CDR1 is LGHNA, CDR2 YSLEER, per germline. V lost 1 base, J lost 3 bases, and 12 bases lay in between. CDR3 region: CASSQGWGGSNEKLFF. The CDR3 region has the DNA TGCGCCAGCAGCCAAGGCTGGGGGGGGTCTAATGAAAAACTGTTTTTT.

The chain employs TRBV7-2 and TRBJ2-5; D unclear. Germline CDR1 and CDR2: SGHTA and FQGNSA. Trimming removed 4 bases at V and 5 bases at J, with 14 bases between. CDR3 size: 14 residues. Here the CDR3 DNA reads TGTGCCAGCAGCTCCCACTCCGTTGCGGAGACCCAGTACTTC. Residues: CASSSHSVAETQYF.

The V and J genes are TRBV5-6 and TRBJ2-7, with 9 bases that match TRBD2. V shed 1 base and J 3 bases; nucleotides not matched to a gene: 14. CDR1 SGHDT and CDR2 YYEEEE come from the germline V gene. The CDR3 has 18 amino acids. CDR3 amino acids: CASSLNSVAGGPGYEQYF. The CDR3 DNA sequence: TGTGCCAGCAGCTTGAATTCCGTGGCGGGAGGGCCCGGCTACGAGCAGTACTTC.

The chain recombines TRBV5-1 with TRBJ2-3, with TRBD1 matching over 8 bases. The V and J ends lost 4 bases and 4 bases, in that order; junction bases with no gene match: 5. This CDR3 has 14 amino acids. CDR1 and CDR2 from the germline V gene are SGHRS and YFSETQ. CDR3 residues: CASSLGQGPDTQYF. In DNA form, the CDR3 reads TGCGCCAGCAGCCTAGGACAGGGCCCAGATACGCAGTATTTT.

The chain carries TRBV28 and TRBJ2-5; 9 bases map to TRBD1. CDR3 length equals 16 residues. The junction had 8 bases not matched to a gene; V was cut back by 5 bases and J by 1 base. Germline CDR1 and CDR2: MDHEN and SYDVKM. The CDR3 reads CASSRSPGQGQETQYF. The CDR3, as DNA: TGTGCCAGCAGTCGATCCCCGGGACAGGGCCAAGAGACCCAGTACTTC.

The chain couples TRBV27 to TRBJ1-4; TRBD1 aligns across 7 bases. Per germline, CDR1 MNHEY and CDR2 SMNVEV (reference sequence). The CDR3 length is 14 residues. The ends lost 6 bases at V and 7 bases at J; junction bases unmatched: 8. CDR3 in DNA: TGTGCCAGCAGGCTGACAGGGTCTTTTGAAAAACTGTTTTTT. Encoded protein: CASRLTGSFEKLFF.

About this clone itself: A junction end diverges from the germline sequence, so it may reflect a read error. The chain joins TRBV6-5 to TRBJ1-2, with D perhaps matching TRBD1 (6 bases). The CDR3 contains 13 residues. Germline loops: CDR1 MNHEY, CDR2 SVGAGI. The CDR3 spells CASRDTGYYGYTF. CDR3 DNA sequence: TGTGCCAGCAGGGATACAGGGTACTACGGCTACACCTTC.

This chain links TRBV19 with TRBJ1-2, with 9 bases matching TRBD1. Germline V gene sequence: CDR1 LNHDA, CDR2 SQIVND (reference sequence). J gave up 3 bases and V 2 bases, and 13 bases lay outside the gene matches. This CDR3 region has 18 residues. Here the CDR3 reads CASSIQGQGVTGDYGYTF. CDR3 DNA: TGTGCCAGTAGTATACAGGGACAGGGAGTAACGGGAGACTATGGCTACACCTTC. The full variable domain, in which reference TRBV19 and TRBJ1-2 provide the parts outside the CDR3, is DGGITQSPKYLFRKEGQNVTLSCEQNLNHDAMYWYRQDPGQGLRLIYYSQIVNDFQKGDIAEGYSVSREKKESFPLTVTSAQKNPTAFYLCASSIQGQGVTGDYGYTFGSGTRLTVV.

This clone has only a few counts. The V and J genes are TRBV19 and TRBJ1-2; maybe TRBD1 (5 bases). V shed 7 bases and J shed 4 bases, with 10 bases lying between them. Germline V lookup: CDR1 LNHDA, CDR2 SQIVND (reference sequence). There are 12 residues in the CDR3. This CDR3 is CASKGSGYGYTF. As DNA, the CDR3 is TGTGCCAGTAAGGGGAGCGGCTATGGCTACACCTTC.

V is TRBV7-2 and J is TRBJ1-4; D call uncertain. V lost 5 bases, J lost 8 bases, and 15 bases lay in between. Germline V lookup: CDR1 SGHTA, CDR2 FQGNSA. The CDR3 has 14 amino acids. The CDR3 protein is CASSITAGREKLFF. As DNA, the CDR3 is TGTGCCAGCAGCATAACGGCCGGGAGGGAAAAACTGTTTTTT.

The V gene is TRBV30, the J gene TRBJ1-1, with TRBD1 matching 11 bases. The CDR3 spans 15 residues. CDR1 and CDR2 from the germline V gene are GTSNPN and SVGIG (reference sequence). The trim removed 4 bases at V and 5 bases at J, leaving 9 bases unmatched. The CDR3 DNA is TGTGCCTGGACGGGAGGGACAGGGGGGCGAACTGAAGCTTTCTTT. It encodes CAWTGGTGGRTEAFF.

This clone was counted a single time. The J gene is TRBJ1-1, the V gene TRBV19; D not resolved. Trimming removed 8 bases from V and 5 bases from J, with 15 bases in between. The V gene's germline CDR1 is LNHDA and CDR2 SQIVND (reference sequence). This CDR3 is built from 13 residues. In DNA form, the CDR3 reads TGTGCCAGTTACTCACTTAGAGGAACTGAAGCTTTCTTT. Translating gives CASYSLRGTEAFF.

The rearrangement links TRBV18 to TRBJ1-1; D is uncertain. V lost 4 bases, J lost 0 bases, and 12 bases lay in between. Germline lookup yields CDR1 KGHSH and CDR2 LQKENI. This CDR3 is 15 amino acids long. CDR3 in amino acids: CASSLGSGVNTEAFF. The CDR3 bases are TGTGCCAGCTCACTCGGATCTGGAGTGAACACTGAAGCTTTCTTT. The full variable domain, rest sourced from reference TRBV18 and TRBJ1-1, is NAGVMQNPRHLVRRRGQEARLRCSPMKGHSHVYWYRQLPEEGLKFMVYLQKENIIDESGMPKERFSAEFPKEGPSILRIQQVVRGDSAAYFCASSLGSGVNTEAFFGQGTRLTVV.

This clone was seen just once. This chain uses TRBV29-1 with TRBJ2-2; 12 nucleotides align to TRBD2. V was clipped by 2 bases and J by 2 bases; unmatched bases: 3. Germline CDR1 reads SQVTM; CDR2 reads ANQGSEA. The CDR3 is made up of 16 amino acids. CDR3 nucleotide sequence: TGCAGCGTTGAAAGACTAGCGGGAGTTAACACCGGGGAGCTGTTTTTT. Its protein is CSVERLAGVNTGELFF.